These 32 T cell receptor beta chains were sequenced from one sample in a study of T cells in Graves' hyperthyroidism and ophthalmopathy. Amplified TCR beta CDR3 regions derived from RNA transcripts. Using the HTBI primer set, a first-round RT-PCR was run on the TCR CDR3. TCRdb reanalysed the multiplex PCR reads using MiXCR and keeps one entry per CDR3 protein. In the table there are 300,000 to 350,000 distinct CDR3 sequences, about 18% of which are singletons. Sequenced: blood. The receptors originated from a woman aged 45 to 65 with Graves' hyperthyroidism.

This clonotype came up a few times. V and J are TRBV5-4 and TRBJ2-6; TRBD1 agrees at 8 bases. V was pared by 2 bases and J by 2 bases, with 6 bases of the junction left unmatched. The germline CDR1 and CDR2 sequences are SGHNT and YYREEE (reference sequence). The CDR3 has 17 amino acids. The CDR3 loop is CASSFDRGFAGANVLTF. CDR3 DNA: TGTGCCAGCAGCTTTGACAGGGGCTTTGCTGGGGCCAACGTCCTGACTTTC.

V and J are TRBV20-1 and TRBJ1-2; maybe TRBD1 (5 bases). The CDR3 consists of 11 residues. CDR1 is DFQATT and CDR2 is SNEGSKA in the germline V gene (reference sequence). The CDR3 sequence: CRTGSNYGYTF. Written as DNA, the CDR3 is TGCAGAACAGGAAGTAACTATGGCTACACCTTC.

This clonotype was picked up many times. The chain carries TRBV6-1 and TRBJ2-7; D gene unclear. Germline V gene sequence: CDR1 MNHNS, CDR2 SASEGT. The length of the CDR3 is 13 residues. The V end lost 10 bases, the J end lost 2 bases, and 15 bases lay between the germline ends. The DNA of the CDR3 is TGTGCCACCACTCTTGGCCCAGCCTACGAGCAGTACTTC. Translated: CATTLGPAYEQYF.

The V call is TRBV25-1, the J call TRBJ2-1; TRBD2 is a possible D gene (7 bases). The CDR3 consists of 15 residues. Germline V lookup: CDR1 MGHDK, CDR2 SYGVNS. V was trimmed by 3 bases and J by 9 bases, leaving 18 bases between them. This chain's CDR3 is CASSDYAGALGEQFF. The DNA of the CDR3 is TGTGCCAGCAGTGATTACGCGGGGGCCTTGGGTGAGCAGTTCTTC.

The chain carries TRBV19 and TRBJ1-2, with 10 bases fitting TRBD1. The trim removed 5 bases at V and 7 bases at J, leaving 7 bases unmatched. Germline lookup yields CDR1 LNHDA and CDR2 SQIVND (reference sequence). The CDR3 is 14 amino acids. CDR3 nucleotide sequence: TGTGCCAGTAGTCTCAGACAGGGGGCAGCTGGCTACACCTTC. Protein: CASSLRQGAAGYTF.

This clonotype has more than one count but fewer than ten. J is TRBJ2-3 and V is TRBV6-1; D perhaps matches TRBD2 (6 bases). Germline V CDR1 and CDR2: MNHNS, SASEGT. The CDR3 runs to 12 residues. Trimming removed 7 bases at V and 3 bases at J, with 8 bases between. The CDR3 bases are TGTGCCAGCACCCGGGAGACAGATACGCAGTATTTT. Translation gives CASTRETDTQYF.

The chain uses TRBV3-1 and TRBJ2-5; D may be TRBD1 or TRBD2 (6 bases each). Trimming took 0 bases from V and 0 from J, leaving 23 bases between them. The CDR3 spans 20 residues. Germline CDR1 reads LGHDT; CDR2 reads YNNKEL (reference sequence). The DNA for the CDR3 is TGTGCCAGCAGCCAAGATCCGTGGCCCCAGATGCGGGACAACCAAGAGACCCAGTACTTC. This gives the protein CASSQDPWPQMRDNQETQYF.

The table lists this clonotype with a few counts. The chain has TRBV6-1 and TRBJ1-5, with D uncertain. The CDR3 runs 14 residues. Trimming took off 2 bases at V and 5 bases at J, with 10 bases between the two ends. Germline V CDR1 and CDR2: MNHNS, SASEGT. CDR3 protein: CASSEPLGDQPQHF. CDR3 nucleotides: TGTGCCAGCAGTGAACCCCTTGGAGATCAGCCCCAGCATTTT.

The rearrangement uses TRBV7-9 and TRBJ1-3; maybe TRBD1 (5 bases). The CDR3 spans 15 residues. Germline V CDR1 and CDR2: SEHNR, FQNEAQ (reference sequence). With 1 base removed from V and 1 base from J, the gap between germline ends came to 8 bases. This CDR3 is CASSLGGRSGNTIYF. The CDR3 region has the DNA TGTGCCAGCAGCTTAGGGGGACGATCTGGAAACACCATATATTTT.

This clonotype is a singleton in its sample. This sequence joins TRBV7-4 and TRBJ1-5; a possible D gene is TRBD1 (6 bases). This CDR3 has 15 amino acids. Per the germline V gene, CDR1 is SGHVT and CDR2 is SQSDAQ. V was clipped by 5 bases and J by 2 bases, with 13 bases between them. The CDR3 is CASSTYREGNQPQHF. The CDR3, as DNA: TGTGCCAGCAGCACCTACAGGGAGGGCAATCAGCCCCAGCATTTT.

V and J are TRBV14 and TRBJ2-2; D not certain. CDR3 length equals 15 residues. Trimming took 1 base from V and 0 from J, leaving 6 bases between them. Germline V gives CDR1 SGHDN, CDR2 FVKESK. CDR3 sequence: CASSQVQANTGELFF. The CDR3 region has the DNA TGTGCCAGCAGCCAAGTCCAGGCGAACACCGGGGAGCTGTTTTTT. The full variable domain, rest sourced from reference TRBV14 and TRBJ2-2, is EAGVTQFPSHSVIEKGQTVTLRCDPISGHDNLYWYRRVMGKEIKFLLHFVKESKQDESGMPNNRFLAERTGGTYSTLKVQPAELEDSGVYFCASSQVQANTGELFFGEGSRLTVL.

This clonotype was counted at least ten times. The V and J genes are TRBV10-3 and TRBJ2-1; TRBD1 matches at 9 bases. Losses at the gene ends were 10 bases for V and 3 bases for J; bases not matched to a gene: 7. Germline lookup yields CDR1 ENHRY and CDR2 SYGVKD. The CDR3 is 14 residues long. The chain's CDR3 is CATGPGQGYNEQFF. The CDR3 region has the DNA TGTGCCACAGGACCGGGACAGGGCTACAATGAGCAGTTCTTC.

This clonotype occurred many times. The genes are TRBV28 and TRBJ1-6, with 9 bases fitting TRBD1. The CDR3 runs 19 residues. Trimming took 5 bases from V and 6 from J; bases not matched to a gene: 17. Looked up from germline, CDR1 is MDHEN and CDR2 is SYDVKM. CDR3 in DNA: TGTGCCAGCAGTATGGGGACAGGGACACCCCCCGCGGGTAATTCACCCCTCCACTTT. This codes for CASSMGTGTPPAGNSPLHF.

This clonotype was seen a few times. J is TRBJ1-2 and V is TRBV28, with no clear D. CDR3 length: 15 amino acids. Germline-derived CDR1 and CDR2 are MDHEN and SYDVKM. Between the trimmed V and J ends, which lost 6 bases and 4 bases, there was a span of 18 bases. This CDR3 reads CASSMDGMGSYGYTF. Written as DNA, the CDR3 is TGTGCCAGCAGCATGGACGGTATGGGTAGCTATGGCTACACCTTC.

This clonotype has just a few counts. The chain couples TRBV28 to TRBJ2-3; 7 bases are a match to TRBD2. The germline V gene has CDR1 MDHEN and CDR2 SYDVKM. Trimming at V came to 6 bases and at J to 6 bases, leaving 18 bases not matched to a gene. The CDR3 covers 17 residues. CDR3 sequence: CASSSPQLGLGGDTQYF. Here the CDR3 DNA reads TGTGCCAGCAGCTCGCCCCAACTAGGTTTGGGGGGGGATACGCAGTATTTT. The full variable domain, in which reference TRBV28 and TRBJ2-3 provide the parts outside the CDR3, is DVKVTQSSRYLVKRTGEKVFLECVQDMDHENMFWYRQDPGLGLRLIYFSYDVKMKEKGDIPEGYSVSREKKERFSLILESASTNQTSMYLCASSSPQLGLGGDTQYFGPGTRLTVL.

V usage is TRBV20-1 and J usage is TRBJ2-1, with D possibly TRBD2 on 5 matching bases. This CDR3 contains 15 residues. V was trimmed by 0 bases and J by 8 bases, leaving 17 bases between them. Germline-derived CDR1 and CDR2 are DFQATT and SNEGSKA (reference sequence). CDR3 residues: CSARDSQWGADEQFF. CDR3 DNA sequence: TGCAGTGCTAGAGATAGTCAGTGGGGAGCCGATGAGCAGTTCTTC.

This clonotype appeared a few times. The V gene is TRBV6-1, the J gene TRBJ2-6, with D possibly being TRBD1 (7 bases). The germline V gene encodes CDR1 MNHNS and CDR2 SASEGT. Trimming left V 6 bases short and J 3 bases short, with 12 bases between. This CDR3 spans 15 amino acids. The CDR3 coding sequence is TGTGCCAGCAGGGAGGGGGCGCTTGGGGCCAACGTCCTGACTTTC. Translation: CASREGALGANVLTF.

This clonotype was found many times. V gene TRBV18 combines with J gene TRBJ2-3; TRBD1 matches 9 bases. Per the germline V gene, CDR1 is KGHSH and CDR2 is LQKENI. The CDR3 has 15 amino acids. V shed 3 bases, J shed 4 bases, and the junction held 5 bases outside the gene matches. The CDR3 region has the DNA TGTGCCAGCTCACCGGGACAGGGTACGGCAGATACGCAGTATTTT. Its protein product is CASSPGQGTADTQYF.

The CDR3 here is CSVTRNTGELFF. CDR3 bases: TGCAGCGTGACACGTAACACCGGGGAGCTGTTTTTT. The rearrangement links TRBV29-1 to TRBJ2-2, with D hard to call. Trimming cost V 6 bases and J 2 bases, with 7 bases left between them. The CDR3 covers 12 residues. Germline-derived CDR1 and CDR2 are SQVTM and ANQGSEA.

The chain recombines TRBV20-1 with TRBJ1-2; D perhaps matches TRBD1 (5 bases). Between the trimmed V and J ends, which lost 5 bases and 2 bases, there was a span of 9 bases. Germline V CDR1 and CDR2: DFQATT, SNEGSKA (reference sequence). The CDR3 has 12 residues. CDR3 region: CSAGRENYGYTF. CDR3 DNA: TGCAGTGCTGGCAGGGAAAACTATGGCTACACCTTC.

This clonotype showed up many times. The J gene is TRBJ2-1, the V gene TRBV2; 8 bases are a match to TRBD1. Germline V lookup: CDR1 SNHLY, CDR2 FYNNEI. The CDR3 length is 14 residues. V lost 6 bases, J lost 8 bases, and 9 bases stayed unmatched. The CDR3 here is CASSQGASNDEQFF. CDR3 nucleotides: TGTGCCAGCAGCCAGGGGGCATCGAACGATGAGCAGTTCTTC.

The chain couples TRBV24-1 to TRBJ2-7; TRBD1 aligns across 9 bases. This CDR3 is 15 amino acids long. V was clipped by 2 bases and J by 5 bases; unmatched bases: 6. From germline, CDR1 is KGHDR and CDR2 SFDVKD. Written as DNA, the CDR3 is TGTGCCACCAGTGATTCGGGACAGGGCGGCCACGAGCAGTACTTC. It encodes CATSDSGQGGHEQYF.

The table lists this clonotype with a few counts. The chain uses TRBV19 and TRBJ1-5; D ambiguous. The CDR3 is 18 residues long. The germline V and J ends were trimmed by 8 bases and 2 bases, with 25 bases remaining between them. CDR1 is LNHDA and CDR2 is SQIVND in the germline V gene (reference sequence). CDR3 coding DNA: TGTGCCAGTGACCCCGGGAGAATTGACGTTTATGGCAATCAGCCCCAGCATTTT. It encodes CASDPGRIDVYGNQPQHF.

At least ten counts were recorded for this clonotype. This chain links TRBV29-1 with TRBJ1-2, with D tentatively TRBD1 (5 bases). The germline V gene has CDR1 SQVTM and CDR2 ANQGSEA. The CDR3 spans 14 residues. Trimming left V 6 bases short and J 3 bases short, with 17 bases between. The CDR3 sequence: CSVGGMGNDYGYTF. The CDR3 coding sequence is TGCAGCGTGGGGGGGATGGGAAATGACTATGGCTACACCTTC.

A few counts support this clonotype. The rearrangement joins TRBV6-1 to TRBJ1-5, with 7 bases identical to TRBD1. The CDR3 has 18 amino acids. The trim removed 3 bases at V and 0 bases at J, leaving 11 bases unmatched. CDR1 MNHNS and CDR2 SASEGT come from the germline V gene. This CDR3 reads CASSDRDRAYYSNQPQHF. Written as DNA, the CDR3 is TGTGCCAGCAGTGATAGAGACAGGGCTTACTATAGCAATCAGCCCCAGCATTTT.

The sample holds a few counts of this clonotype. The rearrangement links TRBV29-1 to TRBJ1-2; maybe TRBD1 (5 bases). The length of the CDR3 is 11 residues. The germline gives CDR1 SQVTM, CDR2 ANQGSEA. The V gene lost 7 bases and the J gene lost 7 bases, with 13 bases spanning the gap. This chain's CDR3 is CSAHGGGGYTF. Here the CDR3 DNA reads TGCAGCGCCCACGGGGGGGGTGGCTACACCTTC.

This clonotype appeared many times. The chain carries TRBV20-1 and TRBJ2-5, with 7 bases that match TRBD1. This CDR3 is 12 amino acids long. The ends lost 6 bases at V and 2 bases at J; junction bases unmatched: 3. Germline CDR1 is DFQATT and CDR2 is SNEGSKA (reference sequence). The chain's CDR3 is CSAKGQQETQYF. CDR3 nucleotides: TGCAGTGCAAAGGGACAGCAAGAGACCCAGTACTTC.

The chain uses TRBV7-6 and TRBJ2-5, with TRBD1 matching 10 bases. Germline V CDR1 and CDR2: SGHVS, FNYEAQ. The CDR3 is 15 residues long. V lost 4 bases and J lost 5; bases outside the gene matches: 7. CDR3 bases: TGTGCCAGCAGCTCGACAGGGGGCGGAGCGGAGACCCAGTACTTC. Protein: CASSSTGGGAETQYF.

The chain uses TRBV7-3 and TRBJ2-2, with 7 bases lining up with TRBD2. J gave up 7 bases and V 5 bases, and 10 bases lay outside the gene matches. Germline V lookup: CDR1 SGHTA, CDR2 FQGTGA. This CDR3 is 15 amino acids long. The CDR3 sequence is CASSPHRLASGELFF. For the CDR3, the DNA is TGTGCCAGCAGCCCCCACCGACTAGCTAGCGGGGAGCTGTTTTTT.

In its sample, this clonotype was seen a few times. The V call is TRBV15, the J call TRBJ2-1, with D tentatively TRBD1 (5 bases). The V end lost 5 bases, the J end lost 1 base, and 21 bases lay between the germline ends. Germline V lookup: CDR1 LNHNV, CDR2 YYDKDF (reference sequence). The CDR3 loop spans 18 amino acids. The CDR3 nucleotides read TGTGCCACCAGCCAGCCCCTAGAACAGGAAATTTCCTACAATGAGCAGTTCTTC. Encoded protein: CATSQPLEQEISYNEQFF.

This clonotype was seen a handful of times. The J gene is TRBJ2-5, the V gene TRBV7-9, with 7 bases lining up with TRBD2. CDR3 length equals 15 residues. Germline values: CDR1 SEHNR, CDR2 FQNEAQ (reference sequence). V dropped 4 bases and J dropped 5; count of bases not matched to a gene: 10. CDR3 coding DNA: TGTGCCAGCAGCTATCTAGCGGAAATGGAGGAGACCCAGTACTTC. Amino acids: CASSYLAEMEETQYF.

This clonotype was recorded at least ten times. This chain connects TRBV7-3 to TRBJ2-7; D perhaps matches TRBD2 (5 bases). The V end lost 3 bases, the J end lost 6 bases, and 9 bases lay between the germline ends. The CDR3 has 12 residues. Per germline, CDR1 SGHTA and CDR2 FQGTGA. Here the CDR3 DNA reads TGTGCCAGCAGCTTCGCGGGTGGCGAGCAGTACTTC. It yields the protein CASSFAGGEQYF.